The clone carrying this TCR beta chain was seen a single time. These data come from a study of OX40 agonist ivuxolimab in advanced cancers. In the study overall: Averaging about 60 years in age, with a range of roughly 23 to 80, the cohort was 82.7% male.

The CDR3 has 14 residues. Looked up from germline, CDR1 is SGHNT and CDR2 is YYREEE (reference sequence). Trimming cost V 4 bases and J 7 bases; bases outside gene matches: 3. The data were produced by immunoSEQ multiplex PCR, yet TCRdb's version contains in-frame clones alone and is incomplete. Of tens of thousands of clones listed, more than 75% are singletons. This TCR was sampled from an adult with an advanced solid tumor such as melanoma, head and neck, liver or kidney cancer. The chain is built from TRBV5-4 and TRBJ1-6, with 9 bases identical to TRBD1. This material consisted of CD4+ or CD8+ T cells sorted from blood, taken in a trial of the OX40 agonist ivuxolimab. The DNA of the CDR3 is TGTGCCAGCAGCCGGGACAGGGTGAATTCACCCCTCCACTTT. It translates to CASSRDRVNSPLHF.